This T cell receptor (beta chain) was observed in a study of vaccination and CD4 T cells after COVID-19. Turning to the study itself: Median time from second vaccine dose to sampling was approximately 69 days (14 to 241).

A word on this clonotype: Its matching antigen is unknown.

Cultured CD4+ T cells had their DNA profiled by the Oncomine TCR Beta short-read assay. Each CDR3 protein gets one entry after TCRdb re-called the PCR reads with MiXCR. Here the sample spans roughly 15,000 distinct CDR3 sequences, around 50% being singletons. Described treatment: roughly nine-day PBMC culture with coronavirus spike peptide pools or control peptides (ViraFEST assay). Cultures got half-medium changes with IL-2 on days 3 and 7. The TCR was taken from a human donor who had recovered from COVID-19. The specimen sequenced was CD4+ T cells from blood, cultured in vitro.

DNA for the CDR3: TGCGCCAGCGCTGGGGGAAGCACAGATACGCAGTATTTT. The encoded protein is CASAGGSTDTQYF. The V call is TRBV5-1, the J call TRBJ2-3; D is possibly TRBD1 or TRBD2 (5 bases each). Trimming cost V 7 bases and J 0 bases, with 9 bases left between them. Per germline, CDR1 SGHRS and CDR2 YFSETQ. The CDR3 covers 13 residues.